Here is one T cell receptor beta chain with its context. Antigen unknown. The V gene's germline CDR1 is LNHDA and CDR2 SQIVND (reference sequence). The CDR3 has 14 amino acids. V lost 3 bases and J 5 bases, leaving 12 bases between the germline ends. Clones were read by immunoSEQ multiplex PCR, and TCRdb kept only the in-frame ones, dropping some. The table includes approximately 80,000 clones, about 80% detected once. These data originate in a study of PD-L1 blockade in urothelial cancer. Study-level points and caveats: Enhanced expansion of tumor-associated blood clones at 3 weeks characterized durable-benefit patients.

The sample consisted of PBMCs, taken around atezolizumab (anti-PD-L1) treatment. The V gene is TRBV19, the J gene TRBJ2-3; weak D call: TRBD1 (5 bases). The TCR was taken from a man in his 70s with urothelial cancer. The CDR3 coding sequence is TGTGCCAGTAGTATCCAGGGCTCGGTAGATACGCAGTATTTT. Amino acid sequence: CASSIQGSVDTQYF.